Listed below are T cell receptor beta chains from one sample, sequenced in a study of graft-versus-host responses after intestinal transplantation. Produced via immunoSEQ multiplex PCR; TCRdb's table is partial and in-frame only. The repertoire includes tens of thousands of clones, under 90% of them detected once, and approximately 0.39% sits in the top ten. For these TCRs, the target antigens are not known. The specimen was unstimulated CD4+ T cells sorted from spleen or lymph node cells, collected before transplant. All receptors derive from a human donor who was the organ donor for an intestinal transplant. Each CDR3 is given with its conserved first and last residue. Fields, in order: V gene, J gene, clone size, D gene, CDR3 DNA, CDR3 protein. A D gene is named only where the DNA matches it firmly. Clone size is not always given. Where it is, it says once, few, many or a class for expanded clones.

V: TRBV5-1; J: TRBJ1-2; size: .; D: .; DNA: TGCGCCAGCAGTCCAGCGGAGGGCTATGGCTACACCTTC; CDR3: CASSPAEGYGYTF
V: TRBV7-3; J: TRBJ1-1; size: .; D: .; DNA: TGTGCCAGCAGCCCCAGGGGCGGATTTGACACTGAAGCTTTCTTT; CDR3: CASSPRGGFDTEAFF
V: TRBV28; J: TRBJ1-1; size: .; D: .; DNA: TGTGCCAGCAGCCTCACCGGGAACACTGAAGCTTTCTTT; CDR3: CASSLTGNTEAFF
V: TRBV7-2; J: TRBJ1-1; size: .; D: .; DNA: TGTGCCAGCAGCGGCAGGGTGCGGAACACTGAAGCTTTCTTT; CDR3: CASSGRVRNTEAFF
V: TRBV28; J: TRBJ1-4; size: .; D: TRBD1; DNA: TGTGCCAGCACCGGAAGCAGGCAGGGGGCAACTAATGAAAAACTGTTTTTT; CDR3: CASTGSRQGATNEKLFF
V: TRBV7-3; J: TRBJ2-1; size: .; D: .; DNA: TGTGCCAGCAGCGTTACTAGCTCGTCCCTCAATGAGCAGTTCTTC; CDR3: CASSVTSSSLNEQFF
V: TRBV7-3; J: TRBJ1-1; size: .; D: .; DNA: TGTGCCAGCAGCCCGGACAACCAGAACACTGAAGCTTTCTTT; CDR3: CASSPDNQNTEAFF
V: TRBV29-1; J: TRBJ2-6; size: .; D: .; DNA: TGCAGCGTTGGAGGCTTTAGTGGGGCCAACGTCCTGACTTTC; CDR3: CSVGGFSGANVLTF
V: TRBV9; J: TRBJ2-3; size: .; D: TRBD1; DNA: TGTGCCAGCAGCGTAGGGGTTTTCGGGACAGGGGTTTCGACAGATACGCAGTATTTT; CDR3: CASSVGVFGTGVSTDTQYF
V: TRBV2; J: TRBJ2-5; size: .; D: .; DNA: TGTGCCAGCAGCCGGGTGACGCGAGAGACCCAGTACTTC; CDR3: CASSRVTRETQYF
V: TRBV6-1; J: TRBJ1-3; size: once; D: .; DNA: TGTGCCAGCAGTGATATGGGAAACACCATATATTTT; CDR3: CASSDMGNTIYF
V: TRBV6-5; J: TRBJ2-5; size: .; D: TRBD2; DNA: TGTGCCAGCAGTTACGAGTGGAGCGGGGGTGGGGAGACCCAGTACTTC; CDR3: CASSYEWSGGGETQYF
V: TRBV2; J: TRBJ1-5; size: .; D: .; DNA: TGTGCCAGCAGTGAAGGGCCCAAGAGCAATCAGCCCCAGCATTTT; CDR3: CASSEGPKSNQPQHF
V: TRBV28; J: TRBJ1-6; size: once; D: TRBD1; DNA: TGTGCCAGCAGTTCCGGACGACAGGGGAGATCCTATAATTCACCCCTCCACTTT; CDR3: CASSSGRQGRSYNSPLHF